This T cell receptor beta chain was obtained from a study of OX40 agonist ivuxolimab in advanced cancers. About the study as a whole: Ivuxolimab was an agonistic, fully human IgG2 monoclonal antibody directed against OX40 (CD134), a costimulatory receptor. Intravenous ivuxolimab was administered to patients every 2 weeks at six dose levels: 0.01, 0.1, 0.3, 1.5, 3 and 10 mg/kg. Among the roughly 52 dose-escalation patients, roughly 20 had hepatocellular carcinoma, around 15 melanoma, 9 renal cell carcinoma and 9 head and neck cancer. A male proportion of 75% to 85% and a mean age of approximately 61 years, ranging from about 20 to 85, were recorded for the dose-escalation cohort. Prior anti-PD-1, anti-PD-L1 or anti-CTLA-4 therapy was permitted, and checkpoint inhibitors had been received by less than 45% of dose-escalation patients. Partial responses occurred in three dose-escalation patients: two with cutaneous melanoma and one with hepatocellular carcinoma. Peripheral TCRbeta sequencing aimed to test whether ivuxolimab altered TCR sequence diversity and caused clonal T-cell expansion. The monotherapy dose-escalation portion (N of about 52 patients) of the phase I ivuxolimab trial is reported in the paper. The research as a whole found: Low levels of normalized T-cell clonal expansion were also shown by some nonresponding patients. At doses of 0.1 to 3.0 mg/kg, clonal expansion of both CD4+ and CD8+ T cells in blood was seen between baseline and week 6. After ivuxolimab, CD8+ T cells had more expanded clones than CD4+ T cells on average. In partial responders in the 0.1-3.0 mg/kg groups, normalized peripheral clonal expansion was found to be among the lowest, especially among CD8+ T cells. The antigen specificity of the peripheral T cells that underwent clonal expansion was not determined.

The trial excluded patients who had a history of autoimmune disease or who were on systemic immunosuppression. Peripheral blood for TCR sequencing was collected from all dose cohorts at baseline, on cycle 4 day 1, and on cycle 7 day 1. Samples came from an open-label, multicenter, first-in-human phase I dose-escalation trial of ivuxolimab. Adults with locally advanced or metastatic melanoma, renal cell, hepatocellular, or head and neck squamous cell carcinoma were enrolled in the trial. CD4+ and CD8+ T cells were sorted separately from peripheral blood before TCR sequencing. Points on this clone: There is no known antigen for this receptor. There are no base qualities to consult, and no much larger clone falls within one base.

Genomic DNA was isolated from the sorted cells so that the TCRbeta CDR3 region could be sequenced. The immunoSEQ Assay was used to sequence the TCRbeta CDR3 regions. The source is immuneACCESS, and TCRdb retained only in-frame sequences with V and J called. Part of the clones is not carried over; for the studies checked, unresolved V genes explain less than half of this, and the remainder is unexplained. Counted in this sample were roughly 67,000 clones; around 87% of them appeared once. The ten most abundant clones make up around 4% of the sample. Source: CD4+ or CD8+ T cells sorted from blood, taken in a trial of the OX40 agonist ivuxolimab. The sequence was collected from an adult with an advanced solid tumor such as melanoma, head and neck, liver or kidney cancer.

This receptor carries the CDR3 CASSVGGFQETQYF. The sequenced DNA is TGTGCCAGCAGCGTAGGCGGGTTCCAAGAGACCCAGTACTTC. The chain is encoded by TRBV9 joined to TRBJ2-5; a weak D assignment points to TRBD2 (5 bases agree). V is cut by 0 bases and J by 1 base, and the space between the germline ends is 7 bases. The germline V gene gives CDR1 as SGDLS and CDR2 as YYNGEE. From the cysteine up to the phenylalanine, the CDR3 has a length of 14 residues. Only the CDR3 region is kept as DNA, spanning 42 bases read in frame from base 1.